This T cell receptor beta chain was identified during a study of CD8+ T cells in alopecia areata listed by TCRdb under 2018. General notes on the study: The treated patients took part in an open-label pilot trial in which moderate-to-severe alopecia areata was treated with oral tofacitinib at 5 to 10 mg twice daily. Patients received tofacitinib for 6 to 18 months and were then followed off drug for 6 months to check for delayed response and recurrence. Disease severity in treated patients was measured with the SALT score, which quantifies the percentage of affected scalp surface area. In both human patients and the C3H/HeJ mouse model, the study applied high-throughput TCRbeta sequencing to look at T cell clonal expansion in alopecia areata. On the human side, TCRbeta sequencing was run on scalp tissue and on sorted CD4+ and CD8+ peripheral blood T cells from healthy controls and from alopecia areata patients with either patchy or totalis/universalis disease. Biopsies were taken from tofacitinib-treated patients at baseline and at 4 and 24 weeks of treatment, and a later scalp biopsy was taken in several of the tofacitinib-treated patients. Scalp clonality was compared across normal scalp (n=4), patchy alopecia areata scalp (n=8), and alopecia totalis/universalis scalp (n=8). RNA came from the PAXgene miRNA kit for fixed scalp, the miRNeasy kit for PBMCs, and the RNeasy kit for mouse skin. TCRbeta CDR3 regions were amplified by immunoSEQ multiplex PCR using 35 Vbeta forward and 13 Jbeta reverse primers.

The germline V gene specifies SGHDT as CDR1 and YYEEEE as CDR2. Inclusive of the bounding cysteine and phenylalanine, the CDR3 is 15 residues long. The CDR3 DNA has 45 bases and is translated from base 1. Trimming takes 0 bases from V and 3 bases from J, and the germline ends sit 10 bases apart. The full study reports these points: Many expanded lesional clones were found to persist in scalp and blood during tofacitinib treatment, and relapse after treatment cessation may be partly explained by this persistence. Shared TCR sequences between patients were less evident than in mice, which may be partly attributable to HLA diversity in the patient population. Higher clonality and more expanded CD8+ clones were observed in lesional scalp than in normal scalp, particularly in alopecia totalis/universalis, a finding suggestive of antigenic drive. Scalp TCR repertoire analysis is complicated because resident alphabeta T cells in normal human skin are also sequenced, whereas mouse skin is dominated by gammadelta T cells. With tofacitinib, both scalp clonality and the number of expanded CD8+ clones among the top 100 scalp clones went down significantly. Because the treated cohort was small and had only one nonresponder, larger studies are needed to examine links between baseline CD8+ expansion and response.

As to this clone: Its recognized antigen is unknown. Base qualities were left out, and no much larger clone turns up one base away.

Library construction relied on the immunoSEQ multiplex PCR assay. RNA was extracted from all samples and reverse transcribed into cDNA, which served as template for TCR sequencing. SuperScript III was used to make first-strand cDNA, primed with a 2:1 mix of oligo-dT and random hexamers. A synthetic immune receptor repertoire was used to measure amplification bias, and any remaining bias was corrected computationally. On the study's bioinformatics: After raw reads were preprocessed to remove errors, the CDR3 was defined following IMGT conventions as running from the conserved cysteine to phenylalanine. Clonality was calculated as 1 minus Shannon entropy normalized by log2 of the number of productive unique TCRs. CD4 or CD8 identity of scalp clones was inferred by cross-referencing scalp TCRbeta sequences with sorted blood CD4 and CD8 repertoires. This immuneACCESS table, as held by TCRdb, lists in-frame sequences with V and J called but not all clones. Of the missing ones, under half trace to an unresolved V gene in checked studies; the others have no known cause. The V and J calls and clone size were taken over from that table, and D and trimming were inferred from the DNA. Across this sample there are roughly 280,000 clones, with 60% seen only once. Together, the top ten hold about 0.9% of the sample.

The treatment or condition label corresponds to: oral pan-JAK inhibitor, 5-10 mg twice daily. Peripheral blood and lesional scalp punch biopsies were obtained from patients with alopecia areata. PBMCs were separated by density centrifugation and stained for CD3, CD4 and CD8, after which CD4+ and CD8+ T cells were sorted on a FACSAria. The source is a human donor with alopecia areata. Here the sequenced sample was CD4+ T cells sorted from blood, taken at approximately week 52, from a patient treated with tofacitinib. The sequence is built from TRBV5-6 and TRBJ1-5, with TRBD1 as a weak D call on 5 bases. The nucleotide sequence reads TGTGCCAGCAGCTTGGGAACAGGCCACAATCAGCCCCAGCATTTT. Translated, this gives CASSLGTGHNQPQHF.